These 14 T cell receptor beta chains were all obtained from the same sample, sequenced in a study of T cells in Graves' hyperthyroidism and ophthalmopathy. TCR beta CDR3 regions were amplified from RNA. The TCR CDR3 was amplified in a first-round RT-PCR using the HTBI primer set. Each CDR3 protein is one row after TCRdb ran MiXCR on the multiplex PCR reads. The top ten clones hold 3.7% of a sample with some 400,000 distinct CDR3 sequences, approximately 19% of them seen once. Specimen: blood. The receptor set was obtained from a woman younger than 35 with Graves' hyperthyroidism.

This clonotype was observed at least ten times. The chain joins TRBV27 to TRBJ1-5; possible D gene TRBD1, 5 bases. V was shortened by 6 bases and J by 7 bases, with 19 bases between the two germline ends. Germline loops: CDR1 MNHEY, CDR2 SMNVEV (reference sequence). This CDR3 has 15 residues. Here the CDR3 DNA reads TGTGCCAGCAGGCAAGGGGCGTCGGAATTACAGCCCCAGCATTTT. It yields the protein CASRQGASELQPQHF.

The chain carries TRBV30 and TRBJ2-7; the D is unclear. The germline gives CDR1 GTSNPN, CDR2 SVGIG (reference sequence). The CDR3 sequence is 11 residues long. The V end was cut by 3 bases, the J end by 5 bases, with 8 bases between. CDR3 sequence reads: CAWSGYNEQYF. The CDR3 DNA reads TGTGCCTGGAGCGGGTACAACGAGCAGTACTTC. The full variable domain, with the rest looked up from reference TRBV30 and TRBJ2-7, is SQTIHQWPATLVQPVGSPLSLECTVEGTSNPNLYWYRQAAGRGLQLLFYSVGIGQISSEVPQNLSASRPQDRQFILSSKKLLLSDSGFYLCAWSGYNEQYFGPGTRLTVT.

This clonotype was found many times. The rearrangement joins TRBV5-1 to TRBJ2-5; 12 bases match TRBD1. CDR3 length: 15 residues. CDR1 is SGHRS and CDR2 is YFSETQ in the germline V gene. V lost 6 bases, J lost 5 bases, and 8 bases stayed unmatched. CDR3 amino acids: CASKPGQGARETQYF. In nucleotides, the CDR3 is TGCGCCAGCAAGCCGGGACAGGGGGCGAGGGAGACCCAGTACTTC.

At least ten counts were recorded for this clonotype. This chain uses TRBV30 with TRBJ2-2; D not resolved. The CDR3 spans 12 residues. Germline assignment: CDR1 GTSNPN and CDR2 SVGIG (reference sequence). Trimming pared 1 base from V and 4 bases from J, leaving 4 bases between. Here the CDR3 reads CAWSALTGELFF. The CDR3 nucleotides are TGTGCCTGGAGTGCGCTCACCGGGGAGCTGTTTTTT.

This clonotype was detected ten times or more. J is TRBJ1-1 and V is TRBV12-3 or TRBV12-4, with a weak D call TRBD1 (5 bases). Trimming took off 3 bases at V and 3 bases at J, with 14 bases between the two ends. This CDR3 is built from 15 residues. The CDR3 sequence: CASSFGGFGDTEAFF. Written as DNA, the CDR3 is TGTGCCAGCAGTTTTGGGGGTTTCGGGGACACTGAAGCTTTCTTT.

The table lists this clonotype with many counts. The CDR3 region has the DNA TGTGCCAGCAGGTCCGACAGCCTTTATGGCTACACCTTC. It specifies CASRSDSLYGYTF. The rearrangement joins TRBV12-3 or TRBV12-4 to TRBJ1-2, with a possible D match to TRBD1 (5 bases). This CDR3 comprises 13 residues. Trimming pared 6 bases from V and 5 bases from J, leaving 13 bases between.

This clonotype was recorded at least ten times. This chain links TRBV5-1 with TRBJ2-7; D not certain. This CDR3 has 13 amino acids. The V gene's germline CDR1 is SGHRS and CDR2 YFSETQ. With 5 bases removed from V and 2 bases from J, the gap between germline ends came to 11 bases. For the CDR3, the DNA is TGCGCCAGCAGTCAGCAAGGAGCCTACGAGCAGTACTTC. Its translation: CASSQQGAYEQYF.

A note on this clonotype: A much more abundant neighbour one base away suggests this may be a read error. The rearrangement uses TRBV2 and TRBJ1-1, with D hard to call. The CDR3 totals 13 residues. Germline CDR1 and CDR2: SNHLY and FYNNEI. The CDR3 sequence is CASSTLWNTESFF. CDR3 in DNA: TGTGCCAGCAGTACCCTTTGGAACACTGAATCTTTCTTT.

The V and J genes are TRBV27 and TRBJ1-2; TRBD1 matches at 8 bases. This CDR3 contains 12 residues. CDR1 MNHEY and CDR2 SMNVEV come from the germline V gene (reference sequence). V was clipped by 5 bases and J by 8 bases; unmatched bases: 4. DNA of the CDR3: TGTGCCAGCAGTACAGGGGGAACGGGCTACACCTTC. Encoded protein: CASSTGGTGYTF.

The table lists this clonotype with many counts. The V and J genes are TRBV27 and TRBJ2-5; D perhaps matches TRBD2 (5 bases). The CDR3 is made up of 15 amino acids. The ends were cut back, 3 bases at V and 1 base at J, with 12 bases in the middle. Germline CDR1 MNHEY, CDR2 SMNVEV (reference sequence). CDR3 bases: TGTGCCAGCAGTTTTCGCCACGAGGGCCAAGAGACCCAGTACTTC. Its translation: CASSFRHEGQETQYF.

The chain recombines TRBV12-3 or TRBV12-4 with TRBJ2-2, with D unclear. The V gene lost 2 bases and the J gene lost 3 bases, with 16 bases spanning the gap. The CDR3 is 17 amino acids. DNA for the CDR3: TGTGCCAGCAGTTTAAAGCGAAGTAGGGCCTACACCGGGGAGCTGTTTTTT. The encoded protein is CASSLKRSRAYTGELFF.

The table lists this clonotype with a few counts. The CDR3 region is CASSVSSNTGELFF. CDR3 DNA sequence: TGTGCCAGCAGCGTATCTAGTAACACCGGGGAGCTGTTTTTT. V gene TRBV9 combines with J gene TRBJ2-2; D gene uncertain. The CDR3 contains 14 residues. Germline assignment: CDR1 SGDLS and CDR2 YYNGEE. Trimming removed 1 base from V and 2 bases from J, with 6 bases in between.

This clonotype was seen at least ten times. The chain recombines TRBV19 with TRBJ1-1, with TRBD1 matching over 9 bases. V was clipped by 3 bases and J by 6 bases; unmatched bases: 2. CDR3 length: 13 residues. Germline V CDR1 and CDR2: LNHDA, SQIVND (reference sequence). The CDR3 region has the DNA TGTGCCAGTAGTATGGACAGGGGACCTGAAGCTTTCTTT. It codes for CASSMDRGPEAFF.

At least ten counts were recorded for this clonotype. The gene calls are TRBV7-9 and TRBJ1-1; no definite D call. The CDR3 runs to 11 residues. Germline lookup yields CDR1 SEHNR and CDR2 FQNEAQ (reference sequence). Trimming pared 1 base from V and 9 bases from J, leaving 6 bases between. The CDR3 DNA is TGTGCCAGCAGCTTAGACTGGCAAGCTTTCTTT. It translates to CASSLDWQAFF.